This passage covers 11 T cell receptor beta chains from one sample sequenced in a study of molecular identifiers for immune sequencing clone quantification. Via MiXCR, TCRdb re-called the PCR reads, giving one row per CDR3 protein. The profile shows 490,000 or so distinct CDR3 sequences, roughly a fifth of them singletons. Sequenced input: naive CD8+ T cells from blood, with Jurkat cell RNA spiked in. Subset specified: FACS-sorted CD8+CD4-CCR7+CD45RA+ naive T cells. The source is a human donor in good health. Some libraries in this study had Jurkat cell RNA spiked in.

The gene calls are TRBV2 and TRBJ1-6; 8 bases fit TRBD1. Germline V CDR1 and CDR2: SNHLY, FYNNEI. This CDR3 is built from 14 residues. The V segment lost 6 bases and the J segment 10 bases; nucleotides outside the gene matches: 8. The CDR3 nucleotides read TGTGCCAGCAGAGACGACAGGGGATGGTCACCCCTCCACTTT. Its translation is CASRDDRGWSPLHF.

The gene calls are TRBV6-6 and TRBJ1-1, with D tentatively TRBD1 (5 bases). Germline-derived CDR1 and CDR2 are MNHNY and SVGAGI (reference sequence). This CDR3 is 16 amino acids long. The V end lost 2 bases, the J end lost 4 bases, and 17 bases lay between the germline ends. The CDR3 protein is CASSYPGIWGSTEAFF. The CDR3 DNA reads as TGTGCCAGCAGTTACCCCGGGATTTGGGGGAGCACTGAAGCTTTCTTT.

V and J are TRBV5-4 and TRBJ2-3; D not resolved. Germline assignment: CDR1 SGHNT and CDR2 YYREEE (reference sequence). Trimming left V 4 bases short and J 1 base short, with 13 bases between. The CDR3 is 15 residues long. The CDR3 sequence: CASSGPRTRTDTQYF. The CDR3 nucleotides are TGTGCCAGCAGCGGTCCCCGGACGCGCACAGATACGCAGTATTTT.

The chain couples TRBV4-3 to TRBJ2-7; TRBD1 matches at 9 bases. The junction had 9 bases not matched to a gene; V was cut back by 5 bases and J by 1 base. The germline V gene encodes CDR1 LGHNA and CDR2 YSLEER. The CDR3 is 16 amino acids. The CDR3 loop is CASSYNRDRESYEQYF. The CDR3, as DNA: TGCGCCAGCAGCTACAACCGGGACAGGGAATCCTACGAGCAGTACTTC.

This rearrangement joins TRBV19 to TRBJ1-4, with D hard to call. Germline V gene data show CDR1 as LNHDA and CDR2 as SQIVND (reference sequence). There are 10 residues in the CDR3. Trimming left V 6 bases short and J 15 bases short, with 11 bases between. CDR3 sequence reads: CASSGARMFF. The CDR3 DNA is TGTGCCAGTAGCGGCGCTCGAATGTTTTTT.

About this clonotype: A much larger clone differs from this one at a single base, so this may be a read error. The chain uses TRBV15 and TRBJ1-4; D may be TRBD1 (6 bases). Looked up from germline, CDR1 is LNHNV and CDR2 is YYDKDF (reference sequence). This CDR3 has 13 residues. Here the CDR3 DNA reads TGTGCCACCAGCCACAGGGCAGGTGAAAAACCGTTTTTT. It codes for CATSHRAGEKPFF.

This clonotype turned up a few times. The chain is built from TRBV20-1 and TRBJ2-7, with unresolved D. The CDR3 has 13 amino acids. Per the germline V gene, CDR1 is DFQATT and CDR2 is SNEGSKA (reference sequence). Trimming pared 3 bases from V and 5 bases from J, leaving 14 bases between. The CDR3 sequence: CSARAPSSDEQYF. CDR3 coding DNA: TGCAGTGCTAGGGCCCCCTCGAGCGACGAGCAGTACTTC.

The V and J genes are TRBV4-3 and TRBJ2-2; D not resolved. The CDR3 consists of 15 residues. Germline V gene data show CDR1 as LGHNA and CDR2 as YSLEER. The V and J ends lost 0 bases and 0 bases respectively, with 5 bases between them. CDR3 sequence reads: CASSQDRSNTGELFF. In DNA, the CDR3 is TGCGCCAGCAGCCAAGATAGATCGAACACCGGGGAGCTGTTTTTT.

The chain joins TRBV20-1 to TRBJ2-1, with a tentative D call TRBD2 (5 bases). Germline CDR1 is DFQATT and CDR2 is SNEGSKA (reference sequence). Deletions cut 0 bases from V and 0 bases from J, with 12 bases between. CDR3 length: 16 residues. In DNA form, the CDR3 reads TGCAGTGCTAGAGATCTGAAGCGGAGCTCCTACAATGAGCAGTTCTTC. Translation gives CSARDLKRSSYNEQFF.

This clonotype appeared many times. The chain uses TRBV2 and TRBJ2-7, with D perhaps TRBD2 (5 bases). Germline assignment: CDR1 SNHLY and CDR2 FYNNEI. Trimming removed 8 bases at V and 2 bases at J, with 7 bases between. This CDR3 has 11 residues. CDR3 coding DNA: TGTGCCAGCGAGGGAACCTACGAGCAGTACTTC. As protein: CASEGTYEQYF.

This clonotype was detected many times. The chain combines TRBV28 with TRBJ2-5; TRBD1 aligns across 7 bases. This CDR3 has 15 residues. The J segment lost 4 bases and the V segment lost 2 bases, leaving 7 bases of the junction unmatched. Germline V gene sequence: CDR1 MDHEN, CDR2 SYDVKM. The chain's CDR3 is CASSLQGEWGETQYF. The CDR3 DNA reads as TGTGCCAGCAGTTTACAGGGGGAATGGGGAGAGACCCAGTACTTC.